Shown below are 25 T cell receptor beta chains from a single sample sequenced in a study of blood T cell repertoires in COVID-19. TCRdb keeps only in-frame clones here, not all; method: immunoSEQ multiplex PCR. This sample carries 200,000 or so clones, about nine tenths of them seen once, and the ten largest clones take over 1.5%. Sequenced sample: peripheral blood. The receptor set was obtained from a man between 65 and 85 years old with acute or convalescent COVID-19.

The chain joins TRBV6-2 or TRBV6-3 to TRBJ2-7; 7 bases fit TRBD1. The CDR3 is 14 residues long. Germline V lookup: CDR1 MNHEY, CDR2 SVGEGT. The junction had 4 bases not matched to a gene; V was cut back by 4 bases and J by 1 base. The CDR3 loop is CASSSRDRSYEQYF. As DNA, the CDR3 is TGTGCCAGCAGTTCCCGGGACAGATCCTACGAGCAGTACTTC.

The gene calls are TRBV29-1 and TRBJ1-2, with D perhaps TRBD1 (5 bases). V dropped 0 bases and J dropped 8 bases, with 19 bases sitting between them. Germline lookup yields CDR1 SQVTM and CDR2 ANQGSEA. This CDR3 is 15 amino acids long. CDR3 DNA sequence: TGCAGCGTTGAAGATGGCGCAGGGAAGGGTAGAGGCTACACCTTC. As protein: CSVEDGAGKGRGYTF.

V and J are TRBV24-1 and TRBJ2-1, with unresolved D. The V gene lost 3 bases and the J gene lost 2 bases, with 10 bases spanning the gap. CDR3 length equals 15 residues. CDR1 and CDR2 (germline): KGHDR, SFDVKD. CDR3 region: CATSDPQDTYNEQFF. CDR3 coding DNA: TGTGCCACCAGTGATCCTCAAGACACCTACAATGAGCAGTTCTTC.

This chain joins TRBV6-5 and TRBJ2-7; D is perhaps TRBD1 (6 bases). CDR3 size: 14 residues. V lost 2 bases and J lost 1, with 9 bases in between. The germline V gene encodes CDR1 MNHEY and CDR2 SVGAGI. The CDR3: CASSYRDISYEQYF. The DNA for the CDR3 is TGTGCCAGCAGTTACCGGGACATATCCTACGAGCAGTACTTC.

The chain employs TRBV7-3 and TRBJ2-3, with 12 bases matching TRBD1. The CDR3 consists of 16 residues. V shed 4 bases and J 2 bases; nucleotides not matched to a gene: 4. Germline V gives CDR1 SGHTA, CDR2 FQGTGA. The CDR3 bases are TGTGCCAGCAGCTCGGGACAGGGGGCCTACACAGATACGCAGTATTTT. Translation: CASSSGQGAYTDTQYF.

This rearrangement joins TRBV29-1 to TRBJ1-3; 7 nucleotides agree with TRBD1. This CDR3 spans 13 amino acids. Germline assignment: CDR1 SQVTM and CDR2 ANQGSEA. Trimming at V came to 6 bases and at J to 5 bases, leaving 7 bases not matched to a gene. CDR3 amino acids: CSVRGQRRNTIYF. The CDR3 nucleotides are TGCAGCGTCAGGGGACAGCGCAGAAACACCATATATTTT.

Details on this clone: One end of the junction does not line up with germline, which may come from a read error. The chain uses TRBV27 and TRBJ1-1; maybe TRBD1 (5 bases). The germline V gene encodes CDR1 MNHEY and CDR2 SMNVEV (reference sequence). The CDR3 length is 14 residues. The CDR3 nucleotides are TGTGCCAACAGTTGGGGCAGGGTGAACACTGAAGCTTTCTTT. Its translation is CANSWGRVNTEAFF.

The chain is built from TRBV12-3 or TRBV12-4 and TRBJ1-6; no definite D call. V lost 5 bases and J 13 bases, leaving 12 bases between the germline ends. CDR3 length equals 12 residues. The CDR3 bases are TGTGCCAGCAGTGGGATCGGGGTCCCCCTCCACTTT. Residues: CASSGIGVPLHF.

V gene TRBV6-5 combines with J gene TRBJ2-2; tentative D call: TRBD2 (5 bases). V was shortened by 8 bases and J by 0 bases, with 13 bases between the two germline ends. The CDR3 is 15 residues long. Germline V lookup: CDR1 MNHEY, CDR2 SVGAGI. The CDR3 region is CASSFGNANTGELFF. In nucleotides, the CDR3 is TGTGCCAGCTCCTTCGGGAATGCGAACACCGGGGAGCTGTTTTTT.

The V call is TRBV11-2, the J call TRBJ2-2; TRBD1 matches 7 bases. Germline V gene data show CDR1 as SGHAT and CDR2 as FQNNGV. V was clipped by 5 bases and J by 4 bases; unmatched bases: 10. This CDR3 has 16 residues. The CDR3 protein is CASSTGKGAGTGELFF. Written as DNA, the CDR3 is TGTGCCAGCAGCACAGGAAAGGGGGCCGGCACCGGGGAGCTGTTTTTT. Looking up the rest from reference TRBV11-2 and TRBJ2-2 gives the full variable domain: EAGVAQSPRYKIIEKRQSVAFWCNPISGHATLYWYQQILGQGPKLLIQFQNNGVVDDSQLPKDRFSAERLKGVDSTLKIQPAKLEDSAVYLCASSTGKGAGTGELFFGEGSRLTVL.

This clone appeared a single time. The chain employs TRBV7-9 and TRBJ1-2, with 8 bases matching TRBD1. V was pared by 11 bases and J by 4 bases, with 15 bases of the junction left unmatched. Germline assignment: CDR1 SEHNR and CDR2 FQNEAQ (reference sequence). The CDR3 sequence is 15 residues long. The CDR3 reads CASNGQGALPYGYTF. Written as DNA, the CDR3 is TGTGCCTCCAACGGGCAGGGGGCGCTTCCCTATGGCTACACCTTC. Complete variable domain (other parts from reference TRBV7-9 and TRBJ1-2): DTGVSQNPRHKITKRGQNVTFRCDPISEHNRLYWYRQTLGQGPEFLTYFQNEAQLEKSRLLSDRFSAERPKGSFSTLEIQRTEQGDSAMYLCASNGQGALPYGYTFGSGTRLTVV.

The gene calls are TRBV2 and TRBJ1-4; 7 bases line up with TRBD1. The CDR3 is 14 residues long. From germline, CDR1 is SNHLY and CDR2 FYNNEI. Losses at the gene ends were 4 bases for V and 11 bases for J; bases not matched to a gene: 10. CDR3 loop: CASSVEQGIGKLFF. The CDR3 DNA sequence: TGTGCCAGCAGTGTAGAACAGGGGATTGGGAAACTGTTTTTT.

The CDR3 region is CAISDSGTGVDTIYF. CDR3 nucleotides: TGTGCCATCAGTGACTCCGGGACAGGGGTTGACACCATATATTTT. The chain is built from TRBV10-3 and TRBJ1-3; 10 bases are shared with TRBD1. The CDR3 has 15 residues. From germline, CDR1 is ENHRY and CDR2 SYGVKD. Unmatched junction bases numbered 7, after V lost 3 bases and J lost 8 bases.

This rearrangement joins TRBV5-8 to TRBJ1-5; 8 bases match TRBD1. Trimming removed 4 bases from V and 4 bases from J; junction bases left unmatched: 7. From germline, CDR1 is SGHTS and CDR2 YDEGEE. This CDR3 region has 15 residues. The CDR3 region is CASSPGDRMNQPQHF. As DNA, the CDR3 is TGTGCCAGCAGCCCGGGGGACAGGATGAATCAGCCCCAGCATTTT.

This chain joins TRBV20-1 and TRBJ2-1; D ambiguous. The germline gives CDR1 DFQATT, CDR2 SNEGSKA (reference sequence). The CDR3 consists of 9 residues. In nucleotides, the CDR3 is TGCACTAACCGGTATGAGCAGTTCTTC. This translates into CTNRYEQFF.

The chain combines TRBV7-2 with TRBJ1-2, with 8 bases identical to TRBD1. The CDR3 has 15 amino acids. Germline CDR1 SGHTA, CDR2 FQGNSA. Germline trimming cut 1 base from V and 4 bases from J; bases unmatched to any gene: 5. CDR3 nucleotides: TGTGCCAGCAGCTTAGGGCCAGGGGGCAGCTATGGCTACACCTTC. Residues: CASSLGPGGSYGYTF.

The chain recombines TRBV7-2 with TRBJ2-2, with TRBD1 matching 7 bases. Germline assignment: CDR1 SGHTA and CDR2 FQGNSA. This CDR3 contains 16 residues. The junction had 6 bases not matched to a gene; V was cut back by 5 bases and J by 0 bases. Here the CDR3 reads CASSTTGEPNTGELFF. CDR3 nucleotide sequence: TGTGCCAGCAGCACTACAGGGGAACCGAACACCGGGGAGCTGTTTTTT.

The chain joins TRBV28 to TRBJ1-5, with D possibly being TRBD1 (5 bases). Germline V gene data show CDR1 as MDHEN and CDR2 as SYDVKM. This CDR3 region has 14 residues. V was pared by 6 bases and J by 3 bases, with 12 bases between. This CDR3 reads CASRHDRPNQPQHF. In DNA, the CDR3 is TGTGCCAGCAGACACGACAGACCCAATCAGCCCCAGCATTTT. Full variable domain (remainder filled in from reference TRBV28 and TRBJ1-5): DVKVTQSSRYLVKRTGEKVFLECVQDMDHENMFWYRQDPGLGLRLIYFSYDVKMKEKGDIPEGYSVSREKKERFSLILESASTNQTSMYLCASRHDRPNQPQHFGDGTRLSIL.

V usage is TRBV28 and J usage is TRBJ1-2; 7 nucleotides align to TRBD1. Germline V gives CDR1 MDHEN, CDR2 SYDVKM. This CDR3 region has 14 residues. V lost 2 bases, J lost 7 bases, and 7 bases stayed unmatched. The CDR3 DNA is TGTGCCAGCAGTTTAGTCACAGGGGCAGGTGGCTACACCTTC. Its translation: CASSLVTGAGGYTF.

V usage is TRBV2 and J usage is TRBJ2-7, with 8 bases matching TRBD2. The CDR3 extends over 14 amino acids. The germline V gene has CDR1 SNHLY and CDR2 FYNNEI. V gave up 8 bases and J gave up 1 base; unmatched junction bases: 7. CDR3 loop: CASSGTSGSYEQYF. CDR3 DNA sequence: TGTGCCAGCTCGGGAACTAGCGGTTCCTACGAGCAGTACTTC. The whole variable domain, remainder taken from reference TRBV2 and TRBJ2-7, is EPEVTQTPSHQVTQMGQEVILRCVPISNHLYFYWYRQILGQKVEFLVSFYNNEISEKSEIFDDQFSVERPDGSNFTLKIRSTKLEDSAMYFCASSGTSGSYEQYFGPGTRLTVT.

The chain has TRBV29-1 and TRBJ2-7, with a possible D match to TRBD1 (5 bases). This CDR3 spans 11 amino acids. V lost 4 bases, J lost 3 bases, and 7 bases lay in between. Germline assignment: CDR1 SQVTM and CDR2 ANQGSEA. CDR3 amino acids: CSVADSYEQYF. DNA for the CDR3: TGCAGCGTTGCCGACAGCTACGAGCAGTACTTC.

The CDR3 sequence is CASSSPSSGNTIYF. CDR3 nucleotides: TGTGCCAGCAGCTCCCCCTCCTCTGGAAACACCATATATTTT. The V gene is TRBV7-2, the J gene TRBJ1-3; no definite D call. The CDR3 sequence is 14 residues long. The germline V gene has CDR1 SGHTA and CDR2 FQGNSA. Between the trimmed V and J ends, which lost 4 bases and 0 bases, there was a span of 7 bases.

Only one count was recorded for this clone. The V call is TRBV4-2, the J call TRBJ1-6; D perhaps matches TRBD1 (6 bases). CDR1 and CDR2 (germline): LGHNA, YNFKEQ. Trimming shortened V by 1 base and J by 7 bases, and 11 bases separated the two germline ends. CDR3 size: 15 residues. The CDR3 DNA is TGTGCCAGCAGCCAAGGAGGGACAAGCAATTCACCCCTCCACTTT. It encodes CASSQGGTSNSPLHF.

CDR3 bases: TGTGCCAGCAGTTTAAGGACAGGGTCCTATAGCAATCAGCCCCAGCATTTT. Protein: CASSLRTGSYSNQPQHF. The chain is built from TRBV28 and TRBJ1-5, with TRBD1 matching over 8 bases. The germline gives CDR1 MDHEN, CDR2 SYDVKM. V was clipped by 2 bases and J by 0 bases; unmatched bases: 6. The CDR3 is 17 residues long.

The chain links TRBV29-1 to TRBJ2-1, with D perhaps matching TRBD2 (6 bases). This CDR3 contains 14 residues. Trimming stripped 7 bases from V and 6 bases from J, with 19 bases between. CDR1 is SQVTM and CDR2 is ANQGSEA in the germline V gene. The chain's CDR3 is CSANPAGTFNEQFF. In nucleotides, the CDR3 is TGCAGCGCCAACCCAGCCGGGACTTTCAATGAGCAGTTCTTC.